The rows below give T cell receptor beta chains drawn from one sample of a study of T cells in Graves' hyperthyroidism and ophthalmopathy. TCRdb re-derived calls from the multiplex PCR reads in MiXCR, one entry per CDR3 protein. The sample records about 370,000 distinct CDR3 sequences, 13% to 15% being singletons. Material for sequencing was blood. Receptors originate from a woman aged 55 to 70 with Graves' ophthalmopathy. Each CDR3 is given with its conserved first and last residue. The D gene is left open where the match is weak. Some rows have no size entry. The others give once, few or many, or a class for an expanded clone.

d_gene	v_gene	j_gene	abundance	CDR3nt	CDR3aa
-	TRBV20-1	TRBJ1-5	few	TGCAGTGCCCAGACATTTACAGAAAATCAGCCCCAGCATTTT	CSAQTFTENQPQHF
TRBD1	TRBV20-1	TRBJ2-5	few	TGCAGTGCTGATTCCGGGACAGGGCAAGAGACCCAGTACTTC	CSADSGTGQETQYF
-	TRBV15	TRBJ2-7	-	TGTGCCACCAGCAGAGACCAGGGGCCGTCCTACGAGCAGTACTTC	CATSRDQGPSYEQYF
-	TRBV2	TRBJ1-1	many	TGTGCCAGTCGCTTGTCAGAGATGGGGACTGAAGCTTTCTTT	CASRLSEMGTEAFF
TRBD2	TRBV28	TRBJ2-1	many	TGTGCCAGCAGTACGGGACTAGCGGGATACAATGAGCAGTTCTTC	CASSTGLAGYNEQFF
-	TRBV12-3/TRBV12-4	TRBJ2-3	-	TGTGCCAGCAAAGAGCGGAGGCCGACAGATACGCAGTATTTT	CASKERRPTDTQYF
-	TRBV5-1	TRBJ2-5	many	TGCGCCAGCAGCTTTGGGCCTGGGGAGACCCAGTACTTC	CASSFGPGETQYF
-	TRBV2	TRBJ2-1	-	TGTGCCAGCAGTGAAGCGCTAGCTAGCGTCTACAATGAGCAGTTCTTC	CASSEALASVYNEQFF
-	TRBV28	TRBJ2-2	many	TGTGCCAGCAATAGAGATATAGGGGAGCTGTTTTTT	CASNRDIGELFF
-	TRBV27	TRBJ1-6	many	TGTGCCAGCAGGGCTATCTTTAGGTTCACGTATTCACCCCTCCACTTT	CASRAIFRFTYSPLHF
-	TRBV20-1	TRBJ2-1	many	TGCAGTGCCTTTGGGTCCGGGAATGAGCAGTTCTTC	CSAFGSGNEQFF
-	TRBV10-3	TRBJ1-1	many	TGTGCCATCAGTGCTATGGGGGGGAACACTGAAGCTTTCTTT	CAISAMGGNTEAFF
TRBD2	TRBV28	TRBJ2-7	many	TGTGCCAGCAGTTCCCAGCGGGAGGGTCGCTACGAGCAGTACTTC	CASSSQREGRYEQYF
TRBD1	TRBV5-1	TRBJ2-5	few	TGCGCCAGCAGCCCGGACAGGGGGAGGACCCAGTACTTC	CASSPDRGRTQYF
-	TRBV13	TRBJ2-1	few	TGTGCCAGCAGCTTACTAAGGACTGAGCAGTTCTTC	CASSLLRTEQFF
-	TRBV6-1	TRBJ2-7	-	TGTGCCAGCAGACCCTCCCCCCACGAGCAGTACTTC	CASRPSPHEQYF
TRBD1	TRBV5-1	TRBJ2-7	many	TGCGCCAACAGCTTGGCAAGGGGACAGGCCTCCTCCGAGCAGTACTTC	CANSLARGQASSEQYF
-	TRBV7-8	TRBJ1-1	many	TGTGCCAGCAGTTTAGACAGGATGGCTGAAGCTTTCTTT	CASSLDRMAEAFF
TRBD2	TRBV3-1	TRBJ2-1	many	TGTGCCAGCAGCCCTTGGACTAGCGGGCCCCTGGGCGATGAGCAGTTCTTC	CASSPWTSGPLGDEQFF
-	TRBV2	TRBJ2-6	many	TGTGCCAGCAGTGAAGGGCCCCCGTTGGCCAACGTCCTGACTTTC	CASSEGPPLANVLTF
TRBD1	TRBV24-1	TRBJ1-4	once	TGTGCCACCAGTGCTCACAGGGGGGAAAAACTGTTTTTT	CATSAHRGEKLFF
TRBD1	TRBV5-1	TRBJ2-5	-	TGCGCCAGCAGCCGCACAGGGGCGAAAGAGACCCAGTACTTC	CASSRTGAKETQYF
-	TRBV10-2	TRBJ2-5	-	TGCGCCAGCACAACAGGGACCCGATGGGGAGAGACCCAGTACTTC	CASTTGTRWGETQYF
TRBD2	TRBV5-1	TRBJ2-1	once	TGCGCCAGCAGTTTCGGGGGGAAGAATGAGCAGTTCTTC	CASSFGGKNEQFF
-	TRBV20-1	TRBJ1-2	few	TGCAGCGGACAGCCCGTCTATGGCTACACCTTC	CSGQPVYGYTF
-	TRBV29-1	TRBJ2-1	many	TGCAGCGTTGAAGTATCCTCCAATGAGCAGTTCTTC	CSVEVSSNEQFF
TRBD1	TRBV2	TRBJ2-1	few	TGTGCCAGCAGCCTATCGGGGAGACAGGGCTACAATGAGCAGTTCTTC	CASSLSGRQGYNEQFF